This T cell receptor beta chain was captured in a study of blood T cell repertoires in COVID-19. Participants' reported clinical history set cohort assignment. Method: immunoSEQ multiplex PCR; TCRdb's copy keeps in-frame clones and lacks some. The sample yields some 240,000 clones, more than 75% seen once. CDR3 length equals 13 residues. V was shortened by 3 bases and J by 4 bases, with 9 bases between the two germline ends. Germline CDR1 is MNHEY and CDR2 is SMNVEV (reference sequence). Source material: PBMCs or T cells enriched from blood (not recorded which). The J gene is TRBJ1-2, the V gene TRBV27; weak D call: TRBD1 (6 bases). The TCR was taken from a woman aged 35 to 49 with acute COVID-19. The CDR3 loop reads CASSFATGYGYTF. The CDR3 DNA is TGTGCCAGCAGTTTCGCGACAGGCTATGGCTACACCTTC.